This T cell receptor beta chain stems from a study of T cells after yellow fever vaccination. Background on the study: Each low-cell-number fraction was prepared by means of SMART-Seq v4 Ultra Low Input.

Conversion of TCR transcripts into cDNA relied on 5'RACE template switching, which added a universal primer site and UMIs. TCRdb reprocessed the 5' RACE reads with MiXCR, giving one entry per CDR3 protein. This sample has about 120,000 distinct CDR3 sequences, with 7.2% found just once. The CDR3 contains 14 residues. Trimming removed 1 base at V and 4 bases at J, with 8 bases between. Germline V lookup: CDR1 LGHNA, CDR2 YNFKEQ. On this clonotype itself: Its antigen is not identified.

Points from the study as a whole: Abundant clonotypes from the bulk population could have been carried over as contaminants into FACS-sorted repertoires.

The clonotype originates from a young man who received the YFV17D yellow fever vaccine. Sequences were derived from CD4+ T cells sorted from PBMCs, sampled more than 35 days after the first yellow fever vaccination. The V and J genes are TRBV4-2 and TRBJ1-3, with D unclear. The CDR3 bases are TGTGCCAGCAGCCAAGTTACGCTCGGAAACACCATATATTTT. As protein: CASSQVTLGNTIYF.